The clone carrying this T cell receptor (beta chain) was picked up many times. The antigen is unknown. The CDR3 regions of TCR beta were amplified from RNA transcripts. First-round RT-PCR targeting the TCR CDR3 was performed with the HTBI primer set. TCRdb re-called the multiplex PCR reads through MiXCR, storing one row per CDR3 protein. The repertoire consists of nearly 600,000 distinct CDR3 sequences, with around 14% occurring once and the leading ten covering less than 9%. From germline, CDR1 is MNHNS and CDR2 SASEGT. Between the trimmed V and J ends, which lost 6 bases and 0 bases, there was a span of 18 bases. CDR3 length equals 16 residues. The sample originates from a study of T cells in Graves' hyperthyroidism and ophthalmopathy. Study in general: Peripheral blood specimens were obtained at initial diagnosis, prior to any treatment.

Out of approximately 10 ml of fresh peripheral blood came the PBMCs. Findings of the study overall: Peripheral blood also featured most of the thyroid clonotypes expanded above 0.001.

V gene TRBV6-1 combines with J gene TRBJ2-7; D is unresolved. The sequence came from a woman between 18 and 29 years old with Graves' ophthalmopathy. Sequencing used blood. CDR3 in amino acids: CASSHTSRRSSYEQYF. CDR3 bases: TGTGCCAGCAGCCACACCTCGCGCCGGAGCTCCTACGAGCAGTACTTC.